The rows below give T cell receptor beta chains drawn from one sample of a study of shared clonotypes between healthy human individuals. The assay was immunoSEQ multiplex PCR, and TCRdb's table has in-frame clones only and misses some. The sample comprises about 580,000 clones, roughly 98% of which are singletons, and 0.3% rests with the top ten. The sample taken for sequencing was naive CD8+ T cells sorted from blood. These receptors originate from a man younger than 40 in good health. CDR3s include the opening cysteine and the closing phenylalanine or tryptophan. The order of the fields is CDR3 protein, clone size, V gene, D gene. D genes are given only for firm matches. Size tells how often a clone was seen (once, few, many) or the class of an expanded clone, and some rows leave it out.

CDR3 protein: CASSQERGQQGYTIYF
clone size: -
V gene: TRBV4-1
D gene: -

CDR3 protein: CASSQAGGTYNEQFF
clone size: -
V gene: TRBV7-2
D gene: TRBD2

CDR3 protein: CASAPGLADNEQFF
clone size: once
V gene: TRBV27
D gene: TRBD2

CDR3 protein: CSVVSAYEQYF
clone size: -
V gene: TRBV29-1
D gene: -

CDR3 protein: CASSLAGWREGGYEQFF
clone size: once
V gene: TRBV5-1
D gene: TRBD2

CDR3 protein: CASSVREGYEQYF
clone size: -
V gene: TRBV19
D gene: -

CDR3 protein: CASSLEAGAYEQYF
clone size: -
V gene: TRBV11-2
D gene: TRBD2

CDR3 protein: CAWSWGGGYEQYF
clone size: -
V gene: TRBV30
D gene: TRBD2

CDR3 protein: CASSSGGPWYEQYF
clone size: -
V gene: TRBV27
D gene: TRBD2

CDR3 protein: CASSAPSRPGEQYF
clone size: -
V gene: TRBV11-2
D gene: -

CDR3 protein: CASRDFWGVGDNEQFF
clone size: -
V gene: TRBV5-1
D gene: -

CDR3 protein: CASSISGRAFRETQYF
clone size: once
V gene: TRBV19
D gene: -

CDR3 protein: CASSFKTSAVGELFF
clone size: -
V gene: TRBV5-1
D gene: TRBD2

CDR3 protein: CSVLLAGQETQYF
clone size: -
V gene: TRBV29-1
D gene: TRBD2

CDR3 protein: CASSNPLDTDTQYF
clone size: -
V gene: TRBV2
D gene: -

CDR3 protein: CASSLTGARLADINEQFF
clone size: -
V gene: TRBV5-1
D gene: TRBD2

CDR3 protein: CASSLVGATDTQYF
clone size: -
V gene: TRBV7-6
D gene: -

CDR3 protein: CASAPPLQGNTEAFF
clone size: -
V gene: TRBV12-5
D gene: -

CDR3 protein: CASSLGWTGGPGEQFF
clone size: -
V gene: TRBV7-9
D gene: TRBD2

CDR3 protein: CASTDGGGELFF
clone size: -
V gene: TRBV11-2
D gene: -

CDR3 protein: CATSTSPESYNEQFF
clone size: -
V gene: TRBV15
D gene: -

CDR3 protein: CASSVLSPGELFF
clone size: -
V gene: TRBV9
D gene: -

CDR3 protein: CSVGPAASYEQYF
clone size: -
V gene: TRBV29-1
D gene: -

CDR3 protein: CASSQEVAWNYGYTF
clone size: once
V gene: TRBV4-1
D gene: -

CDR3 protein: CASSPIRDGYTF
clone size: -
V gene: TRBV7-8
D gene: -

CDR3 protein: CASSLDSGIRETQYF
clone size: -
V gene: TRBV7-9
D gene: TRBD2

CDR3 protein: CASSASGEETQYF
clone size: -
V gene: TRBV10-1
D gene: TRBD2

CDR3 protein: CASSGPGGRETQYF
clone size: -
V gene: TRBV6-1
D gene: -

CDR3 protein: CASSVGQRKNTGELFF
clone size: -
V gene: TRBV9
D gene: -

CDR3 protein: CASSWGQSYEQYF
clone size: -
V gene: TRBV19
D gene: TRBD1

CDR3 protein: CASSLALQGTSNEQFF
clone size: -
V gene: TRBV11-2
D gene: TRBD1

CDR3 protein: CASSPTGTSSYEQYF
clone size: -
V gene: TRBV7-9
D gene: -

CDR3 protein: CASSLDGLSGSADTQYF
clone size: -
V gene: TRBV11-2
D gene: TRBD2

CDR3 protein: CASSLGLGTSATDTQYF
clone size: -
V gene: TRBV5-4
D gene: TRBD2

CDR3 protein: CASSQETSGKMGEQFF
clone size: -
V gene: TRBV4-1
D gene: TRBD2

CDR3 protein: CASSQGPRSRDLAYEQYF
clone size: -
V gene: TRBV4-3
D gene: -

CDR3 protein: CASSQRPEGLAGGGSYEQYF
clone size: -
V gene: TRBV14
D gene: TRBD2

CDR3 protein: CASSLSGASGANVLTF
clone size: -
V gene: TRBV28
D gene: -

CDR3 protein: CASSLNSVGSYNEQFF
clone size: -
V gene: TRBV7-6
D gene: -

CDR3 protein: CASSQGFLGKGNTEAFF
clone size: -
V gene: TRBV4-3
D gene: -

CDR3 protein: CASSVLRFGEQYF
clone size: once
V gene: TRBV5-5
D gene: -

CDR3 protein: CASSDPLAGTYNEQFF
clone size: once
V gene: TRBV6-1
D gene: TRBD2

CDR3 protein: CSVSSGSGYNEQFF
clone size: -
V gene: TRBV29-1
D gene: TRBD2

CDR3 protein: CATSRDRLAGVHEQYF
clone size: -
V gene: TRBV15
D gene: TRBD2

CDR3 protein: CASSRRVAGPQETQYF
clone size: -
V gene: TRBV7-9
D gene: TRBD2

CDR3 protein: CASSQDSVGQGGYEQYF
clone size: once
V gene: TRBV4-3
D gene: TRBD1

CDR3 protein: CASSFLQGAIGELFF
clone size: -
V gene: TRBV27
D gene: TRBD1

CDR3 protein: CASSQEDPLYNEQFF
clone size: -
V gene: TRBV27
D gene: -

CDR3 protein: CASSSSRARIYEQYF
clone size: -
V gene: TRBV7-9
D gene: -

CDR3 protein: CASSLFMNTEAFF
clone size: -
V gene: TRBV11-3
D gene: -

CDR3 protein: CASSYIGTGPFNEQFF
clone size: -
V gene: TRBV6-6
D gene: TRBD1

CDR3 protein: CASSSLVDGYEQFF
clone size: once
V gene: TRBV7-9
D gene: -

CDR3 protein: CASTGTEISYEQYF
clone size: -
V gene: TRBV2
D gene: TRBD1

CDR3 protein: CASSWTGQETQYF
clone size: -
V gene: TRBV11-2
D gene: TRBD1

CDR3 protein: CASSLGRVGLGDTQYF
clone size: -
V gene: TRBV5-6
D gene: -

CDR3 protein: CASSPGYEYGYTF
clone size: -
V gene: TRBV18
D gene: -

CDR3 protein: CASSHSYEQYF
clone size: -
V gene: TRBV5-6
D gene: -

CDR3 protein: CASSLDSNYGYTF
clone size: -
V gene: TRBV27
D gene: -

CDR3 protein: CASSSGQSNEKLFF
clone size: -
V gene: TRBV7-9
D gene: TRBD1